This TCR beta chain was retrieved from a study of Ad26.COV2.S vaccination and SARS-CoV-2 variants (dated by TCRdb to the early 2020s). Study-level background: The specificity and breadth of SARS-CoV-2-reactive T cell receptors after Ad26.COV2.S vaccination were assessed by TCRbeta repertoire sequencing. The TCR-sequenced set comprised approximately 32 samples: 19 Ad26.COV2.S vaccine recipients, 5 placebo recipients and 8 SARS-CoV-2 convalescent individuals. Beyond this particular receptor, the publication reports: It was noted by the authors that total T cell responses may have been underestimated by the TCR breadth and depth analyses. Non-spike TCR breadth was comparable between vaccine and placebo recipients, consistent with the vaccine containing only spike. Compared with placebo recipients, Ad26.COV2.S recipients showed higher spike-specific TCR breadth (P = 0.0014). After vaccination, spike-specific CD8+ and CD4+ T cell responses were reported to show substantial breadth.

At the junction V is shortened by 6 bases and J by 2 bases; bases outside the gene matches: 9. The CDR3 contains 15 residues, cysteine and phenylalanine counted. The CDR3 DNA has 45 bases and is translated from base 1. CDR1 is given as MNHEY and CDR2 as SMNVEV, both from the germline V gene (reference sequence). TCRbeta CDR3 regions were sequenced with the immunoSEQ Assay. After extraction, genomic DNA underwent amplification by bias-controlled multiplex PCR, followed by high-throughput sequencing. The original methods were these. To quantify the absolute abundance of every unique TCRbeta CDR3 region, sequences were collapsed and filtered. T cell fraction was estimated by normalizing TCRbeta template counts to usable DNA, with usable DNA measured through amplification of reference genes found in all nucleated cells. Repertoire TCRs were annotated as SARS-CoV-2-specific when V gene, CDR3 amino acid sequence and J gene were exactly matched to a known reactive TCR set. The reference SARS-CoV-2 TCR set came from MIRA and was filtered for enrichment in COVID-19-positive ImmuneCODE repertoires, removing public or cross-reactive TCRs. Drawing on the MIRA antigens, annotated TCRs were analysed further at the level of specific ORF or position within ORF. Breadth was defined as annotated unique rearrangements over total unique productive rearrangements; depth was the summed frequency of those rearrangements. TCR breadth was compared between groups using two-sided Wilcoxon rank-sum tests. TCRdb holds this immuneACCESS table with in-frame rearrangements only. Some clones are missing; in checked studies, unresolved V genes explain under half, and the rest has no known cause. V and J calls plus clone size are reproduced from that table; the DNA served to infer D and trimming. The sample table shows about 97,000 clones, and 60% to 85% are seen once. The ten largest clones represent about 18% of the sample.

With regard to this clone: This clone's antigen is unknown. The sample holds no much larger clone one base away, and base qualities are not on file.

In the paper's terms, the time point label means: individuals recovered from natural SARS-CoV-2 infection. The sequence joins TRBV27 to TRBJ2-7, and 8 junctional nucleotides match TRBD1. The sample was peripheral blood, taken after recovery from COVID-19. This TCR came from a human donor who had recovered from COVID-19. The CDR3 sequence is CASSLGQGIAYEQYF. The sequenced DNA is TGTGCCAGCAGCCTCGGACAGGGTATCGCCTACGAGCAGTACTTC.